Listed here are 16 T cell receptor beta chains from one sample, sequenced in a study of cytomegalovirus exposure and HLA in healthy donors. Data came from immunoSEQ multiplex PCR; TCRdb stores just in-frame clones and leaves some out. Among roughly 250,000 clones, around nine tenths were seen once, and the ten largest hold roughly 2.5%. The sample consisted of PBMCs. The receptors derive from a young man in good health and CMV-seronegative.

CDR3 sequence: CASSTRQGPNDYGYTF. The CDR3 DNA sequence: TGTGCCAGCAGCACCAGACAGGGGCCGAACGACTATGGCTACACCTTC. V gene TRBV7-2 combines with J gene TRBJ1-2; 8 bases fit TRBD1. Trimming took 5 bases from V and 3 from J; bases not matched to a gene: 11. The CDR3 contains 16 residues. Germline V gives CDR1 SGHTA, CDR2 FQGNSA. The variable domain in full, completed from reference TRBV7-2 and TRBJ1-2, reads GAGVSQSPSNKVTEKGKDVELRCDPISGHTALYWYRQSLGQGLEFLIYFQGNSAPDKSGLPSDRFSAERTGGSVSTLTIQRTQQEDSAVYLCASSTRQGPNDYGYTFGSGTRLTVV.

This sequence joins TRBV9 and TRBJ1-1; D ambiguous. Germline loops: CDR1 SGDLS, CDR2 YYNGEE. V lost 0 bases to trimming and J lost 1 base, with 7 bases between them. The CDR3 is made up of 14 amino acids. The CDR3 region is CASSVVATNTEAFF. Written as DNA, the CDR3 is TGTGCCAGCAGCGTAGTGGCCACGAACACTGAAGCTTTCTTT.

The chain recombines TRBV6-1 with TRBJ1-2, with unresolved D. V lost 4 bases and J 6 bases, leaving 15 bases between the germline ends. The CDR3 totals 14 residues. Germline V lookup: CDR1 MNHNS, CDR2 SASEGT. This CDR3 is CASSVVSGPHGYTF. As DNA, the CDR3 is TGTGCCAGCAGTGTGGTTTCGGGTCCACATGGCTACACCTTC.

The genes are TRBV6-5 and TRBJ1-2, with 12 bases lining up with TRBD1. Unmatched junction bases numbered 5, after V lost 1 base and J lost 8 bases. Germline CDR1 and CDR2: MNHEY and SVGAGI. This CDR3 comprises 15 residues. Here the CDR3 reads CASSYLVGTGGGYTF. The DNA for the CDR3 is TGTGCCAGCAGTTACTTGGTTGGGACAGGGGGCGGCTACACCTTC.

The V and J genes are TRBV29-1 and TRBJ1-2, with D possibly being TRBD1 (5 bases). This CDR3 has 11 residues. With 6 bases removed from V and 8 bases from J, the gap between germline ends came to 13 bases. Germline loops: CDR1 SQVTM, CDR2 ANQGSEA. CDR3 nucleotide sequence: TGCAGCGTGCTCAGGGCTATGGGCTACACCTTC. Its protein is CSVLRAMGYTF.

CDR3 sequence (DNA): TGCAGCTCCTCTACGGGGGGGGTCACTGAAGCTTTCTTT. Translating it yields CSSSTGGVTEAFF. The chain uses TRBV29-1 and TRBJ1-1, with a tentative D call TRBD1 (5 bases). CDR3 size: 13 residues. Per the germline V gene, CDR1 is SQVTM and CDR2 is ANQGSEA. The V gene lost 8 bases and the J gene lost 4 bases, with 17 bases spanning the gap.

The chain joins TRBV27 to TRBJ2-2; D not certain. The CDR3 sequence is 16 residues long. The V end lost 6 bases, the J end lost 0 bases, and 14 bases lay between the germline ends. Germline CDR1 is MNHEY and CDR2 is SMNVEV (reference sequence). This chain's CDR3 is CASSPGSNANTGELFF. The CDR3 bases are TGTGCCAGCAGCCCCGGGTCTAACGCGAACACCGGGGAGCTGTTTTTT.

V usage is TRBV7-2 and J usage is TRBJ2-2; 9 bases match TRBD2. This CDR3 is built from 17 residues. Germline values: CDR1 SGHTA, CDR2 FQGNSA. After removal of 2 bases from V and 2 bases from J, the junction contained 6 bases not matched to a gene. The chain's CDR3 is CASSLSSGLANTGELFF. The CDR3 region has the DNA TGTGCCAGCAGCTTAAGTTCGGGACTAGCAAACACCGGGGAGCTGTTTTTT.

This rearrangement joins TRBV11-3 to TRBJ2-5; 8 nucleotides line up with TRBD2. Trimming removed 5 bases from V and 4 bases from J; junction bases left unmatched: 9. This CDR3 comprises 15 residues. From germline, CDR1 is SGHNT and CDR2 YENEEA. The CDR3 DNA is TGTGCCAGCAGCCCTCAAGCGGGAGTTGGAGAGACCCAGTACTTC. Translating it yields CASSPQAGVGETQYF.

Concerning this clone: The sample holds other DNA sequences that translate to the same CDR3. The chain recombines TRBV18 with TRBJ1-6; 10 positions match TRBD1. There are 14 residues in the CDR3. V shed 3 bases and J 7 bases; nucleotides not matched to a gene: 0. Germline V gene data show CDR1 as KGHSH and CDR2 as LQKENI. CDR3 bases: TGTGCCAGCTCACCGGGACAGGGGAATTCACCCCTCCACTTT. It yields the protein CASSPGQGNSPLHF. Variable domain in full (rest from reference TRBV18 and TRBJ1-6): NAGVMQNPRHLVRRRGQEARLRCSPMKGHSHVYWYRQLPEEGLKFMVYLQKENIIDESGMPKERFSAEFPKEGPSILRIQQVVRGDSAAYFCASSPGQGNSPLHFGNGTRLTVT.

This chain links TRBV7-9 with TRBJ1-4; D may be TRBD1 (6 bases). Germline values: CDR1 SEHNR, CDR2 FQNEAQ (reference sequence). The CDR3 consists of 14 residues. Trimming stripped 4 bases from V and 4 bases from J, with 10 bases between. CDR3 residues: CASSSRQDNEKLFF. The DNA for the CDR3 is TGTGCCAGCAGCTCCCGACAGGATAATGAAAAACTGTTTTTT.

The chain joins TRBV6-5 to TRBJ2-7; D perhaps matches TRBD2 (5 bases). V was shortened by 5 bases and J by 3 bases, with 14 bases between the two germline ends. This CDR3 comprises 14 residues. Looked up from germline, CDR1 is MNHEY and CDR2 is SVGAGI. Written as DNA, the CDR3 is TGTGCCAGCAGTCAGTACGGACTGCTCTACGAGCAGTACTTC. This gives the protein CASSQYGLLYEQYF.

This chain uses TRBV9 with TRBJ2-1, with a tentative D call TRBD1 (5 bases). CDR1 and CDR2 (germline): SGDLS, YYNGEE. This CDR3 contains 13 residues. V was cut by 6 bases and J by 3 bases, with 10 bases left in between. The CDR3 bases are TGTGCCAGCACCTTGGACAACTACAATGAGCAGTTCTTC. Its protein is CASTLDNYNEQFF.

This chain links TRBV28 with TRBJ2-7; no reliable D call. CDR1 and CDR2 from the germline V gene are MDHEN and SYDVKM. The V gene lost 7 bases and the J gene lost 0 bases, with 7 bases spanning the gap. The CDR3 is 12 amino acids. The CDR3, as DNA: TGTGCCAGCATGAGATTCTCCTACGAGCAGTACTTC. Translation gives CASMRFSYEQYF.

This clone was detected only a few times. J is TRBJ2-7 and V is TRBV5-1, with D perhaps TRBD1 (6 bases). Trimming shortened V by 10 bases and J by 4 bases, and 21 bases separated the two germline ends. CDR3 length: 14 amino acids. Looked up from germline, CDR1 is SGHRS and CDR2 is YFSETQ. The CDR3 DNA is TGCGCCCGGGGCGAGGACCGACAGGAATACGAGCAGTACTTC. Amino acids: CARGEDRQEYEQYF.

The rearrangement links TRBV27 to TRBJ2-1; TRBD1 matches at 10 bases. The germline CDR1 and CDR2 sequences are MNHEY and SMNVEV (reference sequence). Trimming took 6 bases from V and 6 from J; bases not matched to a gene: 8. This CDR3 spans 15 amino acids. Here the CDR3 reads CASRVEGQGSNEQFF. The CDR3 DNA sequence: TGTGCCAGCAGGGTGGAGGGACAGGGGAGCAATGAGCAGTTCTTC.